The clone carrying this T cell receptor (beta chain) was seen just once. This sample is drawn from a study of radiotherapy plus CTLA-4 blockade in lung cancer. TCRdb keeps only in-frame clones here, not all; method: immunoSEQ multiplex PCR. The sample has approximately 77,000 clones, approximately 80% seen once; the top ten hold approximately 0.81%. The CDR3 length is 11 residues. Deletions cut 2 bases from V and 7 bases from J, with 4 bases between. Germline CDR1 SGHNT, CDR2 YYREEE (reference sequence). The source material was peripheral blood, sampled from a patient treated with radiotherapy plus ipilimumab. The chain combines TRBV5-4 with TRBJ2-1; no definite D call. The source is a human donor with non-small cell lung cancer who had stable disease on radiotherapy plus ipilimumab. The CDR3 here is CASSLGNEQFF. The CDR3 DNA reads TGTGCCAGCAGCTTAGGTAATGAGCAGTTCTTC.